Reported below is one T cell receptor beta chain. Its antigen is unknown. This entry is derived from a study of cytomegalovirus exposure and HLA in healthy donors. The study, taken as a whole, reports: Common viral pathogens were later found to be apparently linked to several of the most significant clusters. A later analysis linked a missense DCLRE1C variant to TCR beta V- and J-gene trimming. Most TCR sequences were seen very rarely across donors, but some public TCRs occurred in many.

This PCR relied on a set of 60 Vbeta primers and 13 Jbeta primers. TCRdb's table, derived via immunoSEQ multiplex PCR, lists solely in-frame clones and lacks some. Its listing shows fewer than 100,000 clones. The CDR3 is made up of 14 amino acids. Trimming took 5 bases from V and 1 from J; bases not matched to a gene: 4. Germline lookup yields CDR1 KGHSH and CDR2 LQKENI. The sequenced sample consisted of PBMCs. The origin of this receptor is a young man in good health and CMV-seropositive. The gene calls are TRBV18 and TRBJ2-5; 7 bases map to TRBD1. CDR3 sequence reads: CASSSDRIQETQYF. DNA for the CDR3: TGTGCCAGCTCATCGGACAGGATCCAAGAGACCCAGTACTTC.